The source of this T cell receptor beta chain is a study of blood T cell repertoires in COVID-19 (dated by TCRdb to 2019 to 2021). Describing the broader study: The collaborator samples originated in the United States, Italy and Spain and spanned the acute and convalescent phases of COVID-19. The prospective study material was composed of cDNA or gDNA derived from T cells, B-cell-depleted T cells, or PBMCs. The dataset comprised deeply sampled blood TCRbeta repertoires from subjects exposed to, actively infected with, or recovered from COVID-19. A freely available public database, intended as a resource for researchers studying the immune response to SARS-CoV-2, is where the repertoires were released. The samples were drawn from the first 160 participants of the ongoing ImmuneRACE study and from 950 to 1,500 subjects provided by 6 global collaborators. A de-identified subject ID, COVID-19 status, age in years and sex were almost always included in the sample metadata. HLA class I and class II types, where available, came from metadata supplied by the sample provider rather than from assay-based typing. Results and caveats for the whole study, not just this receptor: How much clinical and demographic metadata was included differed by source and by participant, and the metadata was provided uncurated.

As to this clone: It lacks a known antigen. No clone much larger than this one lies a single base away; base qualities are absent.

The collaborating institutions used their own protocols to collect whole blood in K2EDTA tubes. Collaborator samples were shipped for TCRbeta analysis as frozen whole blood, isolated PBMCs, or DNA extracted from either sample type. The junction shows trimming of 3 bases on V and 6 bases on J, and the gene matches do not reach 4 bases of it. CDR1 and CDR2 are drawn from the germline V gene (reference sequence): SGHNT, YYREEE. Reading from cysteine to phenylalanine, the CDR3 counts 15 amino acids. Kept here is only the CDR3 DNA, which spans 45 bases and is read in frame from base 1. TCRbeta CDR3 regions were amplified from genomic DNA using the immunoSEQ Assay, a bias-controlled multiplex PCR. The source study handled its data this way. The number of nucleated cells in each sample was estimated from the amplification of reference gene primers within the assay. Sequence reads were collapsed and filtered to measure the absolute abundance of every unique TCRbeta CDR3 rearrangement. For each sample, productive Simpson clonality was calculated as the square root of Simpson's diversity index across productive rearrangements. The table comes from immuneACCESS by way of TCRdb, which keeps in-frame sequences with V and J called. Part of the clones is missing from these tables; in studies checked, under half for an unresolved V gene and the rest for unknown reasons. The DNA was the basis for D and trimming; V, J and clone size are from that table. Counted in this sample were about 200,000 clones; about 85% of them appeared once. The ten largest clones capture around 5% of the sample.

Source material: peripheral blood. The chain is assembled from TRBV5-4 and TRBJ2-2, with 11 middle bases fitting TRBD2. This receptor was identified in a woman over 75 with acute or convalescent COVID-19. The DNA sequence is given as TGTGCCAGCAGCTCGGGACTAGCGGTCTCCGGGGAGCTGTTTTTT. Translation gives CASSSGLAVSGELFF.